A single sample is the source of the 14 T cell receptor beta chains below, sequenced in a study of blood T cells in healthy people across ages. With a J-beta primer mix and a sample-barcoded 5' primer, a second PCR ran roughly 7 to 11 cycles. TCRdb fed the 5' RACE reads into MiXCR, producing one record per CDR3 protein. The sample shows around 690,000 distinct CDR3 sequences, about 54% of them seen only once. Material for sequencing was blood. These receptors were obtained from a man aged 55 to 70 in good health.

This clonotype has ten or more counts. The chain combines TRBV10-3 with TRBJ2-7; D may be TRBD1 (6 bases). Germline loops: CDR1 ENHRY, CDR2 SYGVKD. V lost 7 bases and J lost 0, with 22 bases in between. The CDR3 loop spans 17 amino acids. CDR3 bases: TGTGCCATCAACCCTCTGTCGGACAGTCGGAGCTCCTACGAGCAGTACTTC. This encodes CAINPLSDSRSSYEQYF.

This rearrangement joins TRBV4-1 to TRBJ2-3; 8 positions agree with TRBD2. CDR1 is MGHRA, CDR2 YSYEKL, per germline. CDR3 size: 16 residues. The junction had 6 bases not matched to a gene; V was cut back by 0 bases and J by 4 bases. CDR3 sequence (DNA): TGCGCCAGCAGCCAAGACCCGGGACTAGTCGCAGATACGCAGTATTTT. Encoded protein: CASSQDPGLVADTQYF.

Only a few counts were recorded for this clonotype. The rearrangement joins TRBV20-1 to TRBJ2-7; 11 bases are shared with TRBD1. V was pared by 3 bases and J by 0 bases, with 1 base of the junction left unmatched. The CDR3 spans 14 residues. The germline gives CDR1 DFQATT, CDR2 SNEGSKA (reference sequence). DNA for the CDR3: TGCAGTGCTAGGGGACAGGGGGGCTCCTACGAGCAGTACTTC. Translation: CSARGQGGSYEQYF.

The CDR3: CATSSASGHQNTEAFF. As DNA, the CDR3 is TGTGCCACCAGCAGTGCCTCGGGACACCAGAACACTGAAGCTTTCTTT. V is TRBV15 and J is TRBJ1-1; tentatively, D is TRBD1 (6 bases). V gave up 3 bases and J gave up 1 base, with 15 bases separating them. Germline V CDR1 and CDR2: LNHNV, YYDKDF (reference sequence). The CDR3 covers 16 residues.

The chain is built from TRBV6-2 or TRBV6-3 and TRBJ2-7; TRBD1 matches at 7 bases. The CDR3 covers 13 residues. Germline V gene lookup returns CDR1 MNHEY and CDR2 SVGEGT. DNA of the CDR3: TGTGCAACGAGAAGGACAGGCACCTACGAGCAGTACTTC. Its protein is CATRRTGTYEQYF.

The chain carries TRBV4-1 and TRBJ2-3; D perhaps matches TRBD2 (5 bases). V lost 2 bases and J 4 bases, leaving 10 bases between the germline ends. Germline values: CDR1 MGHRA, CDR2 YSYEKL. The length of the CDR3 is 14 residues. CDR3 sequence (DNA): TGCGCCAGCAGCCAATGGGAGAACGCAGATACGCAGTATTTT. This translates into CASSQWENADTQYF.

The V gene is TRBV6-2 or TRBV6-3, the J gene TRBJ2-7; 14 nucleotides line up with TRBD2. The last part of the DNA fits TRBJ2-5 better; the J call may be wrong. The CDR3 runs to 15 residues. Germline V gives CDR1 MNHEY, CDR2 SVGEGT. CDR3 protein: CATMGLAGDLETQYF. The DNA of the CDR3 is TGTGCCACTATGGGACTAGCGGGGGATTTGGAGACCCAGTACTTC.

The chain recombines TRBV11-2 with TRBJ1-6, with D hard to call. Germline V gene data show CDR1 as SGHAT and CDR2 as FQNNGV. The ends were cut back, 0 bases at V and 2 bases at J, with 14 bases in the middle. The CDR3 contains 18 residues. The CDR3 protein is CASSLDLRPRTYNSPLHF. CDR3 coding DNA: TGTGCCAGCAGCTTAGATCTGCGGCCGAGGACCTATAATTCACCCCTCCACTTT.

This clonotype came up a few times. V gene TRBV12-3 or TRBV12-4 combines with J gene TRBJ2-3; 7 bases fit TRBD2. V was clipped by 8 bases and J by 2 bases; unmatched bases: 7. The CDR3 length is 14 residues. The CDR3 nucleotides are TGTGCCAGCCGGGTCCGGGGGGTCACAGATACGCAGTATTTT. Its translation is CASRVRGVTDTQYF.

This rearrangement joins TRBV12-3 or TRBV12-4 to TRBJ1-1; D remains ambiguous. V was clipped by 8 bases and J by 3 bases, with 16 bases between them. The CDR3 is made up of 14 amino acids. The CDR3 nucleotides are TGTGCCAGCGTCCGAGGCGGATTTCACACTGAAGCTTTCTTT. Its protein is CASVRGGFHTEAFF.

This clonotype was seen only a few times. The gene calls are TRBV2 and TRBJ2-1; D remains ambiguous. Germline-derived CDR1 and CDR2 are SNHLY and FYNNEI. V shed 4 bases and J shed 0 bases, with 10 bases lying between them. CDR3 length: 15 amino acids. Here the CDR3 reads CASSVDLSSYNEQFF. CDR3 bases: TGTGCCAGCAGTGTGGACCTCAGCTCCTACAATGAGCAGTTCTTC.

This clonotype was counted only a few times. The chain links TRBV20-1 to TRBJ2-3; 9 nucleotides line up with TRBD2. From germline, CDR1 is DFQATT and CDR2 SNEGSKA (reference sequence). CDR3 length: 13 residues. V was pared by 3 bases and J by 5 bases, with 3 bases of the junction left unmatched. CDR3 in DNA: TGCAGTGCTAGCGATAGCGGGGGAGATACGCAGTATTTT. Translating gives CSASDSGGDTQYF.

J is TRBJ2-1 and V is TRBV9; TRBD2 aligns across 8 bases. This CDR3 is 16 amino acids long. With V trimmed by 6 bases and J by 0 bases, 8 bases remained unmatched. Germline CDR1 is SGDLS and CDR2 is YYNGEE. The CDR3 DNA reads as TGTGCCAGCAAGGCGGGGGGCCCCAGCTCCTACAATGAGCAGTTCTTC. Translating it yields CASKAGGPSSYNEQFF.

In its sample, this clonotype was seen a few times. This chain links TRBV6-2 or TRBV6-3 with TRBJ1-2; TRBD1 might be the D (6 bases). Germline assignment: CDR1 MNHEY and CDR2 SVGEGT. This CDR3 comprises 17 residues. V was pared by 4 bases and J by 2 bases, with 20 bases between. CDR3: CASSSPRGAYRNYGYTF. CDR3 coding DNA: TGTGCCAGCAGTTCCCCCCGGGGGGCTTATCGAAACTATGGCTACACCTTC.